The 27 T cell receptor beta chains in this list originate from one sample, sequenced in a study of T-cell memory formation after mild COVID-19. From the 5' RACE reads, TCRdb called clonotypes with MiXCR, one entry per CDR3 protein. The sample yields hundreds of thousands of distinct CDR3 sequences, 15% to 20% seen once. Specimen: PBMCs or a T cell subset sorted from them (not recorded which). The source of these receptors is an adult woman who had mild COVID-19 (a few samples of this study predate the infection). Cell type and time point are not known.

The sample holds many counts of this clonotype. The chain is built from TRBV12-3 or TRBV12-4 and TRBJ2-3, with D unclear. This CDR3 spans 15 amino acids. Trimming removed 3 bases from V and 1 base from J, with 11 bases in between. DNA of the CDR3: TGTGCCAGCAGTTTCGGGCTACTTGGCACAGATACGCAGTATTTT. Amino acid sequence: CASSFGLLGTDTQYF.

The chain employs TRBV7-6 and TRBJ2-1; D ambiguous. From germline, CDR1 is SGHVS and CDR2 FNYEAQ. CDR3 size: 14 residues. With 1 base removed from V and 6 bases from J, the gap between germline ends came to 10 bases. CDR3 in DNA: TGTGCCAGCAGCTTAGAACGGGCTATCAATGAGCAGTTCTTC. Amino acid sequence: CASSLERAINEQFF.

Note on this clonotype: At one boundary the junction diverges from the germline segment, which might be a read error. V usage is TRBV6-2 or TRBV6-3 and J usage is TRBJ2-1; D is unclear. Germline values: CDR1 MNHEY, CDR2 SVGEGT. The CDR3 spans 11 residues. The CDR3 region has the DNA TGTGCCAGCAGCTCTTACAGTGAGCAGTTCTTC. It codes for CASSSYSEQFF.

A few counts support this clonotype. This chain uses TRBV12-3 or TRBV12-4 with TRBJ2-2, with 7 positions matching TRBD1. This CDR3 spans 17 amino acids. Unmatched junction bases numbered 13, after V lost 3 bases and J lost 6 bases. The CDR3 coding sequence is TGTGCCAGCAGTTTCGGACAGGTTAGGGGATCATCCGGGGAGCTGTTTTTT. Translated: CASSFGQVRGSSGELFF.

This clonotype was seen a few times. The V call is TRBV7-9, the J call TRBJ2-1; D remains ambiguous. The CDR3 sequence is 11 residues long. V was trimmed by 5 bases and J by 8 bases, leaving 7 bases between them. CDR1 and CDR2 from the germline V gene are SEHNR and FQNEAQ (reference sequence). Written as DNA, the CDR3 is TGTGCCAGCAGCAATGGGTATGAGCAGTTCTTC. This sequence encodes CASSNGYEQFF.

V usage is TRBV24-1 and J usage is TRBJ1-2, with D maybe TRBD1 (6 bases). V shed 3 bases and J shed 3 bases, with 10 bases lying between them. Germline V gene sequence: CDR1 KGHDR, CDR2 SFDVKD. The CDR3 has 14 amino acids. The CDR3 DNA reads TGTGCCACCAGTGATCAGACAGGCCACTATGGCTACACCTTC. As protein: CATSDQTGHYGYTF.

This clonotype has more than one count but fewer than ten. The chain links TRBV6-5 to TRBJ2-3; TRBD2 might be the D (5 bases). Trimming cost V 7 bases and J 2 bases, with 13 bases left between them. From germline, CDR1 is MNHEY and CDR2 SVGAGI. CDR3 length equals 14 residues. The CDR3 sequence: CASTPSGLTDTQYF. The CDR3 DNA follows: TGTGCCAGCACCCCGAGCGGACTCACAGATACGCAGTATTTT.

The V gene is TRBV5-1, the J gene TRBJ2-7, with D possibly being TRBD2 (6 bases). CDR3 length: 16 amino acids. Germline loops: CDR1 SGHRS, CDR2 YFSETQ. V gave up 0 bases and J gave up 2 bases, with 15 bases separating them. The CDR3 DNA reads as TGCGCCAGCAGCTTGGTTGGAGCGGGTTCACCCTACGAGCAGTACTTC. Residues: CASSLVGAGSPYEQYF.

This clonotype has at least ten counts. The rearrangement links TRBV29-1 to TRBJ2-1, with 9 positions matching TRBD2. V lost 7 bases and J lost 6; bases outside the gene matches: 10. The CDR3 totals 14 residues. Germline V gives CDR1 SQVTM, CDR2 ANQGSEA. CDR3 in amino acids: CSAGKAGGINEQFF. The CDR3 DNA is TGCAGCGCCGGAAAAGCGGGGGGTATCAATGAGCAGTTCTTC.

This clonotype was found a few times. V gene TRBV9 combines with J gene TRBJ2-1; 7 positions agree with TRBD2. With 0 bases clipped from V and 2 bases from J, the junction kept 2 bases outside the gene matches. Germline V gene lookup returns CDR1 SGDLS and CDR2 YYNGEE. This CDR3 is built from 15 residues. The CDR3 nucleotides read TGTGCCAGCAGCGTAGCGGGAGGAACCTACAATGAGCAGTTCTTC. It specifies CASSVAGGTYNEQFF.

CDR3 nucleotide sequence: TGTGCCAGCAGACCACCGACTAGCGGCTCCTACAATGAGCAGTTCTTC. It is translated as CASRPPTSGSYNEQFF. The chain couples TRBV7-9 to TRBJ2-1, with TRBD2 matching over 9 bases. J was trimmed by 0 bases and V by 6 bases; bases with no gene match: 6. The CDR3 is made up of 16 amino acids. Germline assignment: CDR1 SEHNR and CDR2 FQNEAQ (reference sequence).

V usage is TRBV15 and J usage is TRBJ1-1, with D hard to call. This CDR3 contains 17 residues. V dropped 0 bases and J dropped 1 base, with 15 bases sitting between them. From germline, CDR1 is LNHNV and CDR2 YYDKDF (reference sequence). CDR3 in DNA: TGTGCCACCAGCAGAGATACGCCCGGACGGAGGAACACTGAAGCTTTCTTT. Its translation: CATSRDTPGRRNTEAFF.

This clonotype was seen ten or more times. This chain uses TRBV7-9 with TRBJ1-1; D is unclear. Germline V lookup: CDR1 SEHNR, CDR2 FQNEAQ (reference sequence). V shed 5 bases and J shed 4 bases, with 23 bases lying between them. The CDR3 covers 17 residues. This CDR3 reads CASSPHTSDFGLTEAFF. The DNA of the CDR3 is TGTGCCAGCAGCCCCCATACCTCAGACTTCGGGCTCACTGAAGCTTTCTTT.

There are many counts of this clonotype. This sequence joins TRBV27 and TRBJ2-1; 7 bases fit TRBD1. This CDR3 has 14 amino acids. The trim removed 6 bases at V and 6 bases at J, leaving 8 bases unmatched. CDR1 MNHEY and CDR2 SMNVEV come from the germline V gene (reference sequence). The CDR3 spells CASSRDRAGNEQFF. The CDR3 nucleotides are TGTGCCAGCAGCCGAGACAGGGCTGGCAATGAGCAGTTCTTC.

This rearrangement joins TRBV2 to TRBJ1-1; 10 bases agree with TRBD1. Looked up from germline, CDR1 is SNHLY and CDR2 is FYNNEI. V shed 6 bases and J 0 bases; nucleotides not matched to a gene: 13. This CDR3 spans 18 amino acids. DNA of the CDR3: TGTGCCAGCAGCGGTATCCGCGAGACAGGGGGCATGAACACTGAAGCTTTCTTT. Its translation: CASSGIRETGGMNTEAFF.

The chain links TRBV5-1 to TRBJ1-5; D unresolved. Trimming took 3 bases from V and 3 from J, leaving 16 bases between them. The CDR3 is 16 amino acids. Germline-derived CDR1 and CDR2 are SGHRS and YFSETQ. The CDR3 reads CASSSEPLGSNQPQHF. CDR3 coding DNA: TGCGCCAGCAGCTCGGAACCCTTGGGCTCCAATCAGCCCCAGCATTTT.

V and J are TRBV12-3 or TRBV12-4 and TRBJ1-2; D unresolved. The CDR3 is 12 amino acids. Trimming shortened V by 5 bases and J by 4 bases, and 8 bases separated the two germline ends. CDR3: CASSRLGYGYTF. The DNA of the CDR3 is TGTGCCAGCAGTCGATTGGGCTATGGCTACACCTTC.

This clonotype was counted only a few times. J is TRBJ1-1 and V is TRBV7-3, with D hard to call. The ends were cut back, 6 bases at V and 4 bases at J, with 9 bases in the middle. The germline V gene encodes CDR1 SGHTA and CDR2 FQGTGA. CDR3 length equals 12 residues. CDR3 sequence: CASSSDGTEAFF. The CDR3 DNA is TGTGCCAGCAGTTCCGACGGCACTGAAGCTTTCTTT. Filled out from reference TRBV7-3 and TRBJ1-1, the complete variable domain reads GAGVSQTPSNKVTEKGKYVELRCDPISGHTALYWYRQSLGQGPEFLIYFQGTGAADDSGLPNDRFFAVRPEGSVSTLKIQRTERGDSAVYLCASSSDGTEAFFGQGTRLTVV.

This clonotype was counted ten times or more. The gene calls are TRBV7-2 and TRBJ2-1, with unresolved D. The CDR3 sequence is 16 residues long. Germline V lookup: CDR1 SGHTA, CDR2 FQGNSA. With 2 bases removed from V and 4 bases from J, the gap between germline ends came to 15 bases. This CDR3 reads CASSLTIDLWYNEQFF. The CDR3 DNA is TGTGCCAGCAGCTTAACGATAGACTTATGGTACAATGAGCAGTTCTTC. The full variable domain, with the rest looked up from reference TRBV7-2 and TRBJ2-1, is GAGVSQSPSNKVTEKGKDVELRCDPISGHTALYWYRQSLGQGLEFLIYFQGNSAPDKSGLPSDRFSAERTGGSVSTLTIQRTQQEDSAVYLCASSLTIDLWYNEQFFGPGTRLTVL.

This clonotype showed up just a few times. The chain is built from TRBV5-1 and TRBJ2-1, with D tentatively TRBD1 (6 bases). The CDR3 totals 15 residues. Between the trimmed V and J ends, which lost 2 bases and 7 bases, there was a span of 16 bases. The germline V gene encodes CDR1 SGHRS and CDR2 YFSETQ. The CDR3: CASSFNRVSGNEQFF. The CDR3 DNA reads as TGCGCCAGCAGCTTTAACAGGGTTTCGGGAAATGAGCAGTTCTTC.

Here the CDR3 reads CASRTGVDGGYTF. CDR3 in DNA: TGTGCCAGCCGGACAGGGGTAGACGGTGGCTACACCTTC. The V call is TRBV2, the J call TRBJ1-2; 9 positions agree with TRBD1. Germline values: CDR1 SNHLY, CDR2 FYNNEI. V lost 8 bases to trimming and J lost 7 bases; unmatched junction nucleotides: 8. The CDR3 length is 13 residues.

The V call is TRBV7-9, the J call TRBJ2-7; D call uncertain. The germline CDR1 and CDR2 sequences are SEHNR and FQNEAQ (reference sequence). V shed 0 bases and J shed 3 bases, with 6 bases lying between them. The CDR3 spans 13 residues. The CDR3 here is CASSLAGRYEQYF. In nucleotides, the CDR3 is TGTGCCAGCAGCTTAGCGGGCCGCTACGAGCAGTACTTC.

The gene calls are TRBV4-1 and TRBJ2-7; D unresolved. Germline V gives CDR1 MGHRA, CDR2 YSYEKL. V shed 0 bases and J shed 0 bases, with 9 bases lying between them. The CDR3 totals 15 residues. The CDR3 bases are TGCGCCAGCAGCCAAGAATACTTGCCCTCCTACGAGCAGTACTTC. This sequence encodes CASSQEYLPSYEQYF.

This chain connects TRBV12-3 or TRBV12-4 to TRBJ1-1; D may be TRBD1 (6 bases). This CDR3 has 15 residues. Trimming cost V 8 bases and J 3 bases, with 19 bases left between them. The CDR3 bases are TGTGCCAGCTCGAGCCAAACAGGGAGGGACACTGAAGCTTTCTTT. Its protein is CASSSQTGRDTEAFF.

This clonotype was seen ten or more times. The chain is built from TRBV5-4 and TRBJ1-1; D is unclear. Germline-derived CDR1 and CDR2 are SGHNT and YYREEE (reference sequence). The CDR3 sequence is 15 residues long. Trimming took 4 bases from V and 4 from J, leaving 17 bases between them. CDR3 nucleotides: TGTGCCAGCAGCCCGGCCGGGTTAGTCGGCACTGAAGCTTTCTTT. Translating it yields CASSPAGLVGTEAFF.

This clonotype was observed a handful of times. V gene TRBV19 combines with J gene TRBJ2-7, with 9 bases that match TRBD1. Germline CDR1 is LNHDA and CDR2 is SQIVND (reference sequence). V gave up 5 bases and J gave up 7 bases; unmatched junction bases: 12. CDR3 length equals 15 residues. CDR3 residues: CASSATGTGTGEQYF. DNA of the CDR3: TGTGCCAGTAGTGCGACCGGGACAGGGACGGGAGAGCAGTACTTC.

CDR3 amino acids: CATSDLPAAGGGYTF. Here the CDR3 DNA reads TGTGCCACCAGTGATTTGCCCGCCGCCGGGGGAGGCTACACCTTC. V is TRBV24-1 and J is TRBJ1-2; tentative D call: TRBD1 (5 bases). With 0 bases removed from V and 8 bases from J, the gap between germline ends came to 15 bases. This CDR3 contains 15 residues. Germline V CDR1 and CDR2: KGHDR, SFDVKD.